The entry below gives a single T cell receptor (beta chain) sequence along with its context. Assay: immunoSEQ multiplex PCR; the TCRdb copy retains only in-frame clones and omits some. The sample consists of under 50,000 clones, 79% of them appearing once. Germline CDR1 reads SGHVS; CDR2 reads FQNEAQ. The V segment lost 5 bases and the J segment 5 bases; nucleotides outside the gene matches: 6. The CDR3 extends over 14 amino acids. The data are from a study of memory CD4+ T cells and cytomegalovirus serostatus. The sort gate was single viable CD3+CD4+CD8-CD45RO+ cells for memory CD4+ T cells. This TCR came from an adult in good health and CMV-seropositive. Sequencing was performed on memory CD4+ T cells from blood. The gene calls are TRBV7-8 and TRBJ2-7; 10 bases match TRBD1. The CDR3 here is CASSPGTGVNEQYF. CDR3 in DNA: TGTGCCAGCAGCCCTGGGACAGGGGTCAACGAGCAGTACTTC.